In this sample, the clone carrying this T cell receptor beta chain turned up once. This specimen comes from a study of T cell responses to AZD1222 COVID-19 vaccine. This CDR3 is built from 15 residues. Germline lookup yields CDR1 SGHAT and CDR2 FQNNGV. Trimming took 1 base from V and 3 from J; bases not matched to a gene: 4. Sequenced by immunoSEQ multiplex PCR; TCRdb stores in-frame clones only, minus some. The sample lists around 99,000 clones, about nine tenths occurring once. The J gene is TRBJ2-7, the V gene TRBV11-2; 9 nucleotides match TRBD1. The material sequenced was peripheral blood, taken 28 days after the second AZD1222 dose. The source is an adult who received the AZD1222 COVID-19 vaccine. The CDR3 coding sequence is TGTGCCAGCAGCTTAGGACAGGGGGGATTCTACGAGCAGTACTTC. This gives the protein CASSLGQGGFYEQYF.